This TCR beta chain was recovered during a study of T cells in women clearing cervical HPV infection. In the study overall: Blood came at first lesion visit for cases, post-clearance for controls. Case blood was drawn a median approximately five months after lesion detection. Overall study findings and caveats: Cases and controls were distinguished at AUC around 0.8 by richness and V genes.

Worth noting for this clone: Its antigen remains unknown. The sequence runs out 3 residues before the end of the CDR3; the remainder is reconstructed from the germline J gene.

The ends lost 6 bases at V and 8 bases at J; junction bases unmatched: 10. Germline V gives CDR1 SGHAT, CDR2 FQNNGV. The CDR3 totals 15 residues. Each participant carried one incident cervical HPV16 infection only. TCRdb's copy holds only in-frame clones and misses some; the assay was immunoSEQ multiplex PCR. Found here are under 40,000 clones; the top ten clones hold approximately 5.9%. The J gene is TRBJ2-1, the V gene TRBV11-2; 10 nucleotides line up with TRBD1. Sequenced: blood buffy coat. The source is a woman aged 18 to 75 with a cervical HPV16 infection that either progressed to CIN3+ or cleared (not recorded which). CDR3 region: CASSRDRGLTYEQFF. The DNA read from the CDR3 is TGTGCCAGCAGTCGGGACAGGGGCCTGACGTATGAG. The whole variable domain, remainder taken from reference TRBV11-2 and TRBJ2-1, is EAGVAQSPRYKIIEKRQSVAFWCNPISGHATLYWYQQILGQGPKLLIQFQNNGVVDDSQLPKDRFSAERLKGVDSTLKIQPAKLEDSAVYLCASSRDRGLTYEQFFGPGTRLTVL.